This T cell receptor beta chain originates from a study of OX40 agonist ivuxolimab in advanced cancers. For the study at large: The study enrolled dose-escalation patients with hepatocellular carcinoma, melanoma, renal cell or head and neck cancer.

Generated by immunoSEQ multiplex PCR, the TCRdb table keeps only in-frame clones and is missing some. The sample gives about 83,000 clones, approximately 84% of which show up once; under 7.5% is in the top ten. The source was CD4+ or CD8+ T cells sorted from blood, collected in a trial of the OX40 agonist ivuxolimab. This receptor was taken from an adult with an advanced solid tumor such as melanoma, head and neck, liver or kidney cancer.

The CDR3 nucleotides read TGTGCCAGCAGCTCGGGACTAGCGGGTGAGCAGTTCTTC. It yields the protein CASSSGLAGEQFF. The chain carries TRBV7-9 and TRBJ2-1, with TRBD2 matching 12 bases. Germline CDR1 reads SEHNR; CDR2 reads FQNEAQ (reference sequence). Germline trimming cut 4 bases from V and 9 bases from J; bases unmatched to any gene: 1. This CDR3 is 13 amino acids long. Variable domain in full (rest from reference TRBV7-9 and TRBJ2-1): DTGVSQNPRHKITKRGQNVTFRCDPISEHNRLYWYRQTLGQGPEFLTYFQNEAQLEKSRLLSDRFSAERPKGSFSTLEIQRTEQGDSAMYLCASSSGLAGEQFFGPGTRLTVL.